The clone carrying this TCR beta chain was picked up one time. The antigen is not known. Trimming pared 4 bases from V and 3 bases from J, leaving 12 bases between. This CDR3 contains 14 residues. Germline-derived CDR1 and CDR2 are SGHRS and YFSETQ. This sample stems from a study of OX40 agonist ivuxolimab in advanced cancers. Findings and limits, study-wide: Among the lowest peripheral clonal expansion occurred in 0.1-3.0 mg/kg partial responders.

Clones were read by immunoSEQ multiplex PCR, and TCRdb kept only the in-frame ones, dropping some. The sample contains about 90,000 clones, around 90% of which appear only once. This sequence originates from an adult with an advanced solid tumor such as melanoma, head and neck, liver or kidney cancer. The rearrangement joins TRBV5-1 to TRBJ2-3, with a weak D call TRBD1 (5 bases). Sequenced material: CD4+ or CD8+ T cells sorted from blood, taken in a trial of the OX40 agonist ivuxolimab. The CDR3, as DNA: TGCGCCAGCAGCCTCTCTGGGGCTACAGATACGCAGTATTTT. This gives the protein CASSLSGATDTQYF.